These T cell receptor beta chains were read from a single sample in a study of CD8+CD57+ T cells in acquired aplastic anemia. TCRdb fed the reads into MiXCR, producing one record per CDR3 protein. The sample lists about 270,000 distinct CDR3 sequences, roughly 82% occurring once. Sequencing was carried out using sorted CD4+, CD8+, or CD8+CD57+ T cells (not recorded which) from PBMCs. The receptors shown here come from a human donor with aplastic anemia. Each CDR3 is given with its conserved first and last residue. The D gene is left open where the match is weak. Clone size, where shown, is once, few, many, or a class for clones that have expanded.

J,V,D,size,CDR3,DNA
TRBJ2-7,TRBV7-9,-,-,CASSVLRSGVCDQYF,TGTGCCAGCAGCGTTCTAAGAAGCGGAGTGTGCGATCAGTACTTC
TRBJ2-5,TRBV24-1,-,-,CATSDPTPGPWGKTQYF,TGTGCCACCAGTGACCCTACACCGGGACCGTGGGGAAAGACCCAGTACTTC
TRBJ1-2,TRBV7-9,TRBD1,-,CASSLSIRGTGGEGYTF,TGCGCCAGCAGCCTATCAATACGAGGGACAGGGGGCGAAGGCTACACCTTC
TRBJ2-7,TRBV7-9,-,once,CASSQEHGRTTRYEQYF,TGTGCCAGCAGCCAAGAGCATGGGCGGACGACTCGCTACGAGCAGTACTTC
TRBJ2-5,TRBV7-9,-,-,CASSPVDGIEDPQF,TGTGCCAGCAGCCCCGTTGACGGGATCGAGGATCCGCAGTTC
TRBJ2-6,TRBV2,-,-,CASSLAGSYGANVLSF,TGTGCCAGCAGCTTGGCGGGCAGCTACGGTGCCAACGTCCTGTCCTTC
TRBJ2-1,TRBV7-8,-,-,CASSLAGGTGQHEQFF,TGTGCCAGCAGCCTGGCGGGCGGAACCGGTCAGCATGAGCAGTTCTTC
TRBJ1-6,TRBV5-4,-,-,CASSLASGGYNSPLHF,TGTGCCAGCAGCTTGGCTAGCGGCGGCTATAATTCACCCCTCCACTTT
TRBJ2-5,TRBV5-8,TRBD1,many,CASSLDRGQETQYF,TGTGCCAGCAGCTTGGACAGGGGCCAAGAGACCCAGTACTTC
TRBJ1-1,TRBV9,-,-,CASSVEDYRLVNTFF,TGTGCCAGCAGCGTAGAGGACTATCGCCTGGTTAACACTTTCTTT
TRBJ2-1,TRBV7-9,TRBD1,-,CASSLEGTGGREQFF,TGTGCCAGCAGCTTAGAGGGGACAGGTGGCAGGGAGCAGTTCTTC
TRBJ2-1,TRBV6-5,TRBD2,-,CARSPRLAGILGEQFF,TGTGCCAGAAGTCCCAGACTAGCGGGAATTCTTGGTGAGCAGTTCTTC
TRBJ2-3,TRBV5-5,-,-,CASSFPEGTDTQYF,TGTGCCAGCAGCTTCCCCGAGGGCACAGATACGCAGTATTTT
TRBJ2-6,TRBV5-1,-,-,CATSRGGGGSSGANVLTF,TGTGCCACCAGCAGGGGAGGGGGGGGTAGCTCTGGGGCCAACGTCCTGACTTTC
TRBJ2-1,TRBV11-3,-,-,CASSIDMAAYNEQFF,TGTGCCAGCAGTATAGATATGGCAGCCTACAATGAGCAGTTCTTC
TRBJ2-3,TRBV5-6,-,-,CASSSGKGDHTDTQYF,TGTGCCAGCAGCTCCGGGAAGGGGGATCACACAGATACGCAGTATTTT